This T cell receptor (beta chain) is drawn from a study of blood T cell repertoires in COVID-19. Looking at the study overall: Italy, Spain and the United States were the sources of the convalescent and acute COVID-19 samples. In each case, the material was cDNA or gDNA derived from T cells, B-cell-depleted T cells, or PBMCs.

There are 12 residues in the CDR3. V gave up 6 bases and J gave up 4 bases, with 10 bases separating them. Looked up from germline, CDR1 is KGHSH and CDR2 is LQKENI. Per the original data handling: By means of reference gene primer amplification, nucleated cell counts were estimated. Profiling relied on immunoSEQ multiplex PCR, and the TCRdb table lists in-frame clones only, not all of them. Clone size and the V and J calls come from that table; the DNA yielded D and trimming. The sample records some 320,000 clones, approximately 88% being singletons. This rearrangement joins TRBV18 to TRBJ2-7, with a tentative D call TRBD1 (6 bases). This sequence was found in a woman aged 25 to 39 who had recovered from COVID-19. Sequencing input: peripheral blood. The CDR3 coding sequence is TGTGCCAGCTCCCCCGGACAGTACGAGCAGTACTTC. Its protein product is CASSPGQYEQYF.